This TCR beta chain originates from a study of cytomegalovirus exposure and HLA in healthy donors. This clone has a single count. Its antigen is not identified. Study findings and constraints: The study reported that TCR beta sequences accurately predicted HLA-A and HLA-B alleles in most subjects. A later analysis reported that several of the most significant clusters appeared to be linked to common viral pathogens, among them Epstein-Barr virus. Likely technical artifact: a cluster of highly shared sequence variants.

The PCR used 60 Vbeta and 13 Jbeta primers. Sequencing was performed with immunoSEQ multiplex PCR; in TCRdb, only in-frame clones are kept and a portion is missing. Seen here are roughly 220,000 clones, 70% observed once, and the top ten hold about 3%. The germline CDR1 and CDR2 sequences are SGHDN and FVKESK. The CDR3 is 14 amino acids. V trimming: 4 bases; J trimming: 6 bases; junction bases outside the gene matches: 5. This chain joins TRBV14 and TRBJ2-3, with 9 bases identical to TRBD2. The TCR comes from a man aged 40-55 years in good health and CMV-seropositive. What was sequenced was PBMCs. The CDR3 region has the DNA TGTGCCAGCAGCCCGCGGGGGGGCGTGGATACGCAGTATTTT. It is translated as CASSPRGGVDTQYF.